The rows below give T cell receptor beta chains drawn from one sample of a study of blood T cells in healthy people across ages. In TCRdb, the 5' RACE reads were re-called with MiXCR into one record per CDR3 protein. This sample has fewer than 800,000 distinct CDR3 sequences; around half occur once, and the top ten carry 25% to 35%. Sample: blood. The receptors were gathered from an older woman in good health. Each CDR3 is given with its conserved first and last residue. The D gene is left open where the match is weak. Clone size is given for some rows only: seen once, a few or many times, or a class if the clone is expanded.

TRBV7-9,NA,TRBJ2-7,TRBD2,CASSLGASGSYNEQYF,TGTGCCAGCAGCCTAGGGGCTAGCGGCTCCTACAATGAGCAGTACTTC
TRBV28,NA,TRBJ2-5,NA,CASSLFGGQETQYF,TGTGCCAGCAGTTTATTTGGGGGACAAGAGACCCAGTACTTC
TRBV27,few,TRBJ1-2,NA,CASSLSSVYGYGYTF,TGTGCCAGCAGTTTATCATCAGTCTACGGCTATGGCTACACCTTC
TRBV7-9,NA,TRBJ2-7,NA,CASSTRDTRRHEQYF,TGTGCCAGCAGCACCCGGGACACCCGACGGCACGAGCAGTACTTC
TRBV6-2/TRBV6-3,few,TRBJ1-1,TRBD1,CASSLQGIGNTEAFF,TGTGCCAGCAGTCTACAGGGGATCGGGAACACTGAAGCTTTCTTT
TRBV13,NA,TRBJ2-7,NA,CASSLVGRSVEQYF,TGTGCCAGCAGCTTAGTAGGGAGGTCGGTCGAGCAGTACTTC
TRBV6-1,NA,TRBJ2-3,TRBD2,CASTPGLAGVSSDTQYF,TGTGCCAGCACCCCGGGACTAGCGGGAGTTAGTTCAGATACGCAGTATTTC
TRBV9,NA,TRBJ1-4,NA,CASSVTGTNEKLFF,TGTGCCAGCAGCGTTACAGGGACTAATGAAAAACTGTTTTTT
TRBV12-3/TRBV12-4,NA,TRBJ1-2,NA,CASSSSGNYGYTF,TGTGCCAGCAGTTCCTCGGGCAACTATGGCTACACCTTC
TRBV28,NA,TRBJ2-7,TRBD2,CASSLAGVTDEQYF,TGTGCCAGCAGTTTAGCGGGAGTAACCGACGAGCAGTACTTC
TRBV10-3,NA,TRBJ2-1,TRBD2,CAISDPGTSGWANEQFF,TGTGCCATCAGTGACCCCGGGACTAGCGGGTGGGCCAATGAGCAGTTCTTC
TRBV7-2,few,TRBJ2-7,TRBD2,CASSIRDYEIYEQYF,TGTGCCAGCAGCATCCGGGACTACGAGATATACGAGCAGTACTTC
TRBV12-3/TRBV12-4,few,TRBJ1-1,NA,CASSLGFPGANTEAFF,TGTGCCAGCAGTTTAGGGTTTCCAGGGGCTAACACTGAAGCTTTCTTT
TRBV11-3,NA,TRBJ2-3,TRBD2,CASSFSGRVTDTQYF,TGTGCCAGCAGCTTTAGCGGGAGGGTCACAGATACGCAGTATTTT
TRBV20-1,NA,TRBJ1-2,TRBD1,CSVPVTGGDYGYTF,TGCAGTGTCCCAGTGACAGGGGGCGACTATGGCTACACCTTC
TRBV4-3,NA,TRBJ2-5,NA,CASSLRRELGQYF,TGCGCCAGCAGCCTCCGCCGGGAGCTAGGGCAGTACTTC
TRBV27,once,TRBJ2-2,NA,CASSIGSGELFF,TGTGCCAGCAGTATTGGTTCCGGGGAGCTGTTTTTT
TRBV9,few,TRBJ2-3,TRBD2,CASSEASGSSTDTQYF,TGTGCCAGCAGCGAAGCTAGCGGGAGTAGCACAGATACGCAGTATTTT
TRBV30,NA,TRBJ2-5,NA,CAWSVRGRIVQETQYF,TGTGCCTGGAGTGTACGGGGGAGGATCGTACAAGAGACCCAGTACTTC
TRBV30,NA,TRBJ2-5,TRBD1,CAWSPTGGRETQYF,TGTGCCTGGAGTCCTACAGGGGGCAGAGAGACCCAGTACTTC
TRBV28,NA,TRBJ1-2,TRBD1,CASSPIRGPGYGYTF,TGTGCCAGCAGTCCCATTAGGGGGCCGGGATATGGCTACACCTTC
TRBV6-2/TRBV6-3,NA,TRBJ2-2,TRBD2,CASSSAGGPSGELFF,TGTGCCAGCAGTTCCGCGGGAGGGCCCTCCGGGGAGCTGTTTTTT
TRBV5-1,NA,TRBJ2-1,TRBD2,CASSLAIASGSSYNEQFF,TGCGCCAGCAGCTTGGCCATAGCTAGCGGGAGCTCCTACAATGAGCAGTTCTTC
TRBV27,few,TRBJ1-2,NA,CASSLGWGANGYTF,TGTGCCAGCAGTTTAGGCTGGGGGGCGAATGGCTACACCTTC
TRBV18,NA,TRBJ2-7,TRBD1,CAAGQGSTYEQYF,TGTGCCGCCGGACAGGGTTCCACCTACGAGCAGTACTTC
TRBV7-2,many,TRBJ2-1,NA,CASSFAGREQFF,TGTGCCAGCAGCTTCGCTGGAAGGGAGCAGTTCTTC
TRBV20-1,few,TRBJ2-5,TRBD2,CSARTGAGTSGRRQETQYF,TGCAGTGCTAGAACAGGAGCAGGGACTAGCGGGAGGCGGCAAGAGACCCAGTACTTC
TRBV6-1,NA,TRBJ2-5,TRBD1,CASTETGPQETQYF,TGTGCCAGCACCGAGACAGGGCCCCAAGAGACCCAGTACTTC
TRBV15,NA,TRBJ2-3,TRBD2,CATSSLLAGGTDTQYF,TGTGCCACCAGCAGCCTACTAGCGGGAGGCACAGATACGCAGTATTTT
TRBV5-6,NA,TRBJ2-5,TRBD2,CASSLGTSGIKETQYF,TGTGCCAGCAGCTTAGGGACTAGCGGGATAAAAGAGACCCAGTACTTC
TRBV18,NA,TRBJ2-1,TRBD1,CASSPDRVAYGEQFF,TGTGCCAGCTCACCAGACAGGGTCGCTTACGGAGAGCAGTTCTTC
TRBV14,NA,TRBJ2-7,TRBD1,CASSRNTGVFHEQYF,TGTGCCAGCAGCCGGAACACAGGGGTTTTCCACGAGCAGTACTTC
TRBV27,few,TRBJ2-7,NA,CASTRDTMSSYEQYF,TGTGCCAGCACTAGAGACACTATGAGCTCCTACGAGCAGTACTTC
TRBV4-3,few,TRBJ2-1,NA,CASSPRLRGGQLHNEQFF,TGCGCCAGCAGCCCCCGGTTGCGGGGTGGGCAACTTCACAATGAGCAGTTCTTC
TRBV29-1,few,TRBJ1-2,NA,CSGVDGTWGYTF,TGCAGCGGCGTGGATGGTACGTGGGGCTACACCTTC
TRBV4-3,NA,TRBJ1-6,NA,CASSQEVSRGGNPLHF,TGCGCCAGCAGCCAAGAAGTGTCGAGGGGCGGGAATCCCCTCCACTTT
TRBV7-8,few,TRBJ1-1,NA,CASSQFEPGPNTEAFF,TGTGCCAGCAGCCAATTTGAGCCGGGCCCGAACACTGAAGCTTTCTTT
TRBV7-2,NA,TRBJ2-5,TRBD2,CASSLVASGRGGETQYF,TGTGCCAGCAGCTTAGTTGCTAGCGGGAGAGGAGGGGAGACCCAGTACTTC
TRBV27,NA,TRBJ2-7,NA,CASSQSRTLTYEQYF,TGTGCCAGCAGTCAATCAAGGACCCTGACGTACGAGCAGTACTTC
TRBV11-2,NA,TRBJ2-2,NA,CASSLRLRTDWTGELFF,TGTGCCAGCAGCTTACGCCTTCGGACAGATTGGACCGGGGAGCTGTTTTTT
TRBV20-1,NA,TRBJ2-5,TRBD2,CSASLANRGGRGEQYF,TGCAGTGCTAGTCTCGCCAACCGGGGGGGGCGCGGTGAGCAGTACTTC
TRBV7-2,once,TRBJ2-1,NA,CASSYDVYNEQFF,TGTGCCAGCAGCTATGACGTTTACAATGAGCAGTTCTTC
TRBV20-1,NA,TRBJ2-7,NA,CSASYVFYEQYF,TGCAGTGCTAGTTACGTTTTCTACGAGCAGTACTTC
TRBV3-1,few,TRBJ1-6,NA,CASSQDLTGYNSPLHF,TGTGCCAGCAGCCAAGATCTGACGGGATATAATTCACCCCTCCACTTT
TRBV30,NA,TRBJ2-3,TRBD1,CAWARGPTDTQYF,TGTGCCTGGGCCAGGGGGCCCACAGATACGCAGTATTTT
TRBV12-3/TRBV12-4,few,TRBJ1-5,NA,CASSPGAGGNQPQHF,TGTGCCAGCAGCCCAGGGGCCGGGGGCAATCAGCCCCAGCATTTT
TRBV6-6,few,TRBJ2-1,NA,CASSYSLNNEQFF,TGTGCCAGCAGTTACTCCCTCAACAATGAGCAGTTCTTC